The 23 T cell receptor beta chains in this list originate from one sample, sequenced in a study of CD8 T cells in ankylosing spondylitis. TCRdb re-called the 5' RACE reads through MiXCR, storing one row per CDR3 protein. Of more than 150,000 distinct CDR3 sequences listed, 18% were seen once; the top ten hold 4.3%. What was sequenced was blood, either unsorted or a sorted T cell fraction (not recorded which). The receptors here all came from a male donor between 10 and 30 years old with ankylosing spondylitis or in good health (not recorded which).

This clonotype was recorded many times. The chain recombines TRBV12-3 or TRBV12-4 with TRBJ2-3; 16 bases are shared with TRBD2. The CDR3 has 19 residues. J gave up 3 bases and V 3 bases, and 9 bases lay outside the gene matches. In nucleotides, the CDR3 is TGTGCCAGCAGTTTGGGACTAGCGGGAGGGCCGTTATCTACAGATACGCAGTATTTT. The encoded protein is CASSLGLAGGPLSTDTQYF.

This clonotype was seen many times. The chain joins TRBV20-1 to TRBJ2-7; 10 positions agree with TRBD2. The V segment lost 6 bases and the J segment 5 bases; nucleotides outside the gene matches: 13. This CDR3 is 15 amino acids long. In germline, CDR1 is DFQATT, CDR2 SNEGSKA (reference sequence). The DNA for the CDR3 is TGCAGTGCCCTACAGGGAGCGGGAGGGCCAAACGAGCAGTACTTC. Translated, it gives CSALQGAGGPNEQYF.

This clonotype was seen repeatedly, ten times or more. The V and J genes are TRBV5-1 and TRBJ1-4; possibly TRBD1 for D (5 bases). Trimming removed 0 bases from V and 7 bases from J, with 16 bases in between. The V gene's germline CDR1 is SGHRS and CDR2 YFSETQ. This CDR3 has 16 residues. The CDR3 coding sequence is TGCGCCAGCAGCTTGGGAGACAGCTCCCCTGGTGAAAAACTGTTTTTT. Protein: CASSLGDSSPGEKLFF.

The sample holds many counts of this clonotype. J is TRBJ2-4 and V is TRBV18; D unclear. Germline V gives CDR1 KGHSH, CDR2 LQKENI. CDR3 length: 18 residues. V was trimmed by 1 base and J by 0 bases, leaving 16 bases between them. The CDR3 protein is CASSPLSARALAKNIQYF. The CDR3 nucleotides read TGTGCCAGCTCACCACTATCGGCCAGAGCACTAGCCAAAAACATTCAGTACTTC.

The DNA for the CDR3 is TGTGCCAGCAGCCATGGGCTGGGTGTAGCGGGATACTACAATGAGCAGTTCTTC. Encoded protein: CASSHGLGVAGYYNEQFF. The chain recombines TRBV7-9 with TRBJ2-1; 8 bases fit TRBD2. The germline V gene encodes CDR1 SEHNR and CDR2 FQNEAQ (reference sequence). Losses at the gene ends were 5 bases for V and 3 bases for J; bases not matched to a gene: 15. The CDR3 length is 18 residues.

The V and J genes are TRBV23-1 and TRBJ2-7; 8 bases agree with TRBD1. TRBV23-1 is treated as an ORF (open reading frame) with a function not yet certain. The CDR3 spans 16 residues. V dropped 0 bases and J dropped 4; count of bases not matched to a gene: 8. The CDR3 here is CASSQSGQGSSYEQYV. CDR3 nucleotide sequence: TGCGCCAGCAGTCAATCCGGACAGGGATCCTCTTACGAGCAGTACGTC.

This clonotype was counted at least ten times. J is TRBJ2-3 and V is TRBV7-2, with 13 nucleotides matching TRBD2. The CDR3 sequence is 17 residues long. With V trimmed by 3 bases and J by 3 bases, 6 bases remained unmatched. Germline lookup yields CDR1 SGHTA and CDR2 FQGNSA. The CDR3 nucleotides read TGTGCCAGCAGCTTTACCCCGGGACTAGCGGGAACAGATACGCAGTATTTT. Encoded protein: CASSFTPGLAGTDTQYF.

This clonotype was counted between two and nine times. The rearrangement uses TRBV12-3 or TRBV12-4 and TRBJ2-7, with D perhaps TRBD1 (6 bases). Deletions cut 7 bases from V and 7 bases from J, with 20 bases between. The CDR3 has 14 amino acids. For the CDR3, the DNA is TGTGCCAGCACGAGTACCAGGGGCCCCGGGGAGCAGTACTTC. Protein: CASTSTRGPGEQYF.

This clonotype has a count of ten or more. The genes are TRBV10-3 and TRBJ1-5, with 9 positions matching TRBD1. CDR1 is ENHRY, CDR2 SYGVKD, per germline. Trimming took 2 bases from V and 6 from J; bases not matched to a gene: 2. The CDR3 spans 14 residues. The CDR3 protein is CAISEGTGFQPQHF. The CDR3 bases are TGTGCCATCAGTGAGGGGACAGGGTTTCAGCCCCAGCATTTT.

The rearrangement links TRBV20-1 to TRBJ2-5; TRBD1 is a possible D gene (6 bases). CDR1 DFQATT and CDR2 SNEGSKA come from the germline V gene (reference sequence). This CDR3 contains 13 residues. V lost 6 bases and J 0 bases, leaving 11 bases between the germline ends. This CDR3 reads CSAQGQYQETQYF. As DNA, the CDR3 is TGCAGTGCCCAGGGACAATACCAAGAGACCCAGTACTTC.

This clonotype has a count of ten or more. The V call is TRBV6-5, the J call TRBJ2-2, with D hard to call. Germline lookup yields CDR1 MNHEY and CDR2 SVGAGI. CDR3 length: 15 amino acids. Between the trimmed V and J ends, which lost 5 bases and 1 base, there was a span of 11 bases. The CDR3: CASSPLRQNTGELFF. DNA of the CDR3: TGTGCCAGCAGTCCGCTGAGACAGAACACCGGGGAGCTGTTTTTT.

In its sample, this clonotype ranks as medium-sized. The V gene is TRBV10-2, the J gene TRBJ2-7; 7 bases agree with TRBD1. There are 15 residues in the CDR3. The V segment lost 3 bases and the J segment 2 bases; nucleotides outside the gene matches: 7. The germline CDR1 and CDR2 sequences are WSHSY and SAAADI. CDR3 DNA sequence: TGCGCCAGCAGTGACCTTAAGGGGGCCACCTACGAGCAGTACTTC. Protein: CASSDLKGATYEQYF.

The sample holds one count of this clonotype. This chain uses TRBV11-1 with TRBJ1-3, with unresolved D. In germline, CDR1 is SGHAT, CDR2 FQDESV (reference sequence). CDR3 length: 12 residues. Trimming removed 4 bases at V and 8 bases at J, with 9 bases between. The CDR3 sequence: CASSSYTDTIYF. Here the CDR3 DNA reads TGTGCCAGCAGCTCGTACACGGACACCATATATTTT.

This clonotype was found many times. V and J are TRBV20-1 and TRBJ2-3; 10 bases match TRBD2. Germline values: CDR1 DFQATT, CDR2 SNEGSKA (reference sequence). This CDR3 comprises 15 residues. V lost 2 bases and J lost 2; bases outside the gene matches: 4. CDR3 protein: CSARSLAGDTDTQYF. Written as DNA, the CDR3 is TGCAGTGCTAGATCCCTAGCGGGAGACACAGATACGCAGTATTTT.

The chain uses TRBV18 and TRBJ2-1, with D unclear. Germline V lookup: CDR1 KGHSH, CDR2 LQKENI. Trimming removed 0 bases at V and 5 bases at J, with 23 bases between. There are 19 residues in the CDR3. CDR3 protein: CASSPPYGWDLRIHNEQFF. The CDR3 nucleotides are TGTGCCAGCTCACCACCTTACGGTTGGGATTTGCGGATCCACAATGAGCAGTTCTTC.

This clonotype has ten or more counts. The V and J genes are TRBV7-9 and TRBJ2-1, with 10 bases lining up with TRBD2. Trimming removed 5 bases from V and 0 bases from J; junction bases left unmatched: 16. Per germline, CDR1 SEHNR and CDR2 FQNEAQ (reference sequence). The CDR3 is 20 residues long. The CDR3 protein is CASSGGEVASGSFSYNEQFF. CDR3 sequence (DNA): TGTGCCAGCAGCGGGGGGGAGGTGGCTAGCGGGAGTTTCTCCTACAATGAGCAGTTCTTC.

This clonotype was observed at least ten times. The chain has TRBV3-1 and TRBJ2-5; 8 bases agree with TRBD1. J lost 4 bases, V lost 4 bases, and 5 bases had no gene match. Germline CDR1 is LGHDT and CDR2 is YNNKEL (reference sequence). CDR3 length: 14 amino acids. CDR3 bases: TGTGCCAGCAGCCGGGACAGGCTGGGAGAGACCCAGTACTTC. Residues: CASSRDRLGETQYF.

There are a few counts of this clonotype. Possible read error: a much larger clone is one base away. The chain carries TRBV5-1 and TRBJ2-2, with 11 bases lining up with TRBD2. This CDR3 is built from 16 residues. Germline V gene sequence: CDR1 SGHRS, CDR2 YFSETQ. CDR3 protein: CASSRSGRAYTGDLFF. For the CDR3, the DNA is TGCGCCAGCAGTCGTAGCGGGAGGGCCTACACCGGGGATCTGTTTTTT.

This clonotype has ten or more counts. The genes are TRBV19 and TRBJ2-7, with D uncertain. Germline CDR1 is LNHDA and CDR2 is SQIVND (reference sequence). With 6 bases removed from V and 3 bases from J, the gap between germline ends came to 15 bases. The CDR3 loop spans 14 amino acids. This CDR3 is CASRASYVHYEQYF. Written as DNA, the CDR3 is TGTGCCAGTAGAGCGAGTTATGTCCACTACGAGCAGTACTTC.

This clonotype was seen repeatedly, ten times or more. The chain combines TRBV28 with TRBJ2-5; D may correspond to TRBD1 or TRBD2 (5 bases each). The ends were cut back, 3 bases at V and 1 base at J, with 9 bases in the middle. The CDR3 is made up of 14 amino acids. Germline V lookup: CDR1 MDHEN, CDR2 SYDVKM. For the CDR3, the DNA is TGTGCCAGCAGTTTTAGTGGGACCCAAGAGACCCAGTACTTC. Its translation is CASSFSGTQETQYF. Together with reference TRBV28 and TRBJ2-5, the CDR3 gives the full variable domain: DVKVTQSSRYLVKRTGEKVFLECVQDMDHENMFWYRQDPGLGLRLIYFSYDVKMKEKGDIPEGYSVSREKKERFSLILESASTNQTSMYLCASSFSGTQETQYFGPGTRLLVL.

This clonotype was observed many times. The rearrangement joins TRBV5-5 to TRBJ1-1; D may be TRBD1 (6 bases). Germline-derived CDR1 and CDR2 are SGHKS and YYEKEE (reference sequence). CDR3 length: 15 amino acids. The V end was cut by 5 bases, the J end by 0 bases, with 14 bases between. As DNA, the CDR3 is TGTGCCAGCAGTGCGGACAGCTTTATGAACACTGAAGCTTTCTTT. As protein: CASSADSFMNTEAFF.

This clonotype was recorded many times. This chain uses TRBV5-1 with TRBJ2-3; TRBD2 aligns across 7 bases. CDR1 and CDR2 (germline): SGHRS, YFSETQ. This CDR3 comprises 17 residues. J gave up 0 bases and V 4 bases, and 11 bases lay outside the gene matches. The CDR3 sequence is CASSDGGQRDSTDTQYF. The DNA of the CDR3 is TGCGCCAGCAGCGACGGTGGCCAGCGGGATAGCACAGATACGCAGTATTTT.

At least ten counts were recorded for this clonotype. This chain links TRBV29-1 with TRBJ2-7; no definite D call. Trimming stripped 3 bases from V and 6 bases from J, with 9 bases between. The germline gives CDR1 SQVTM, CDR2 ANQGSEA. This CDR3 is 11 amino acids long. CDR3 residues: CSVEGTAEQYF. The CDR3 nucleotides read TGCAGCGTTGAGGGTACGGCCGAGCAGTACTTC.